This T cell receptor beta chain comes out of a study of shared clonotypes between healthy human individuals. Replicate sorted-subset PCRs were loaded with around 210 ng DNA, tens of thousands of T cell genomes. Profiling relied on immunoSEQ multiplex PCR, and the TCRdb table lists in-frame clones only, not all of them. The sample holds roughly 770,000 clones, roughly 96% seen once. Trimming took off 5 bases at V and 11 bases at J, with 9 bases between the two ends. The CDR3 loop spans 10 amino acids. The germline gives CDR1 SGHAT, CDR2 FQNNGV. The naive CD8 population came from CD45RO-negative cells selected for CCR7, without terminally differentiated effector memory CD45RA+ cells. The study drew all its donors from Caucasian adults living in Nashville, Tennessee. On this clone: Its antigen is currently unknown.

Overall study findings and caveats: It was the non-shared clonotypes that had lower generation probabilities than clonotypes shared by all four donors. The represented genetic and exposure-history diversity was limited by the small number of donors.

This TCR came from a man aged 25-45 years in good health. Sequencing used naive CD8+ T cells sorted from blood. The chain joins TRBV11-2 to TRBJ1-1; D is uncertain. The chain's CDR3 is CASSQETAFF. Written as DNA, the CDR3 is TGTGCCAGCAGCCAAGAGACGGCTTTCTTT.